Each of the 29 T cell receptor beta chains below was sequenced from the same sample in a study of identical twins. From the 5' RACE reads, TCRdb called clonotypes with MiXCR, one entry per CDR3 protein. The data show approximately 700,000 distinct CDR3 sequences, over 5% seen once. What was sequenced was naive T cells sorted from blood. These receptors all come from a man aged 18 to 35 in good health.

This clonotype came up a few times. The CDR3 nucleotides read TGCGCCAGCAGCCGAGTGGCCTTCGGACTAGCGATTCCCCACACAGATACGCAGTATTTT. It specifies CASSRVAFGLAIPHTDTQYF. V gene TRBV5-1 combines with J gene TRBJ2-3; the match to TRBD2 covers 9 bases. Germline CDR1 SGHRS, CDR2 YFSETQ. The CDR3 is 20 amino acids. The J segment lost 2 bases and the V segment lost 4 bases, leaving 20 bases of the junction unmatched.

In this sample, this clonotype turned up a few times. The chain carries TRBV12-3 or TRBV12-4 and TRBJ2-5; TRBD2 agrees at 13 bases. CDR3 length equals 15 residues. J was trimmed by 9 bases and V by 5 bases; bases with no gene match: 9. The DNA for the CDR3 is TGTGCCAGCAGTCTGGGACTAGCGGGGCTGGGGGCCCAGTACTTC. Amino acids: CASSLGLAGLGAQYF.

The table lists this clonotype with many counts. V is TRBV5-1 and J is TRBJ2-1; the D is unclear. Germline V gene sequence: CDR1 SGHRS, CDR2 YFSETQ. Trimming removed 3 bases from V and 4 bases from J, with 11 bases in between. The CDR3 has 14 amino acids. This CDR3 is CASSSGYDYNEQFF. The CDR3 DNA reads as TGCGCCAGCAGCTCCGGATACGATTACAATGAGCAGTTCTTC.

This clonotype was seen at least ten times. The chain has TRBV7-3 and TRBJ1-3; D ambiguous. This CDR3 region has 13 residues. Trimming removed 5 bases at V and 4 bases at J, with 9 bases between. Germline V CDR1 and CDR2: SGHTA, FQGTGA. CDR3: CASSDTRGNTIYF. CDR3 DNA: TGTGCCAGCAGCGACACCCGAGGAAACACCATATATTTT.

This clonotype was seen only a few times. The chain uses TRBV7-2 and TRBJ2-1, with D tentatively TRBD1 (6 bases). This CDR3 contains 12 residues. Germline CDR1 SGHTA, CDR2 FQGNSA. The V gene lost 5 bases and the J gene lost 15 bases, with 17 bases spanning the gap. CDR3: CASSPGTPMGFF. CDR3 sequence (DNA): TGTGCCAGCAGCCCCGGGACACCGATGGGGTTCTTC.

In its sample, this clonotype was seen many times. The V call is TRBV7-2, the J call TRBJ2-7, with TRBD2 identical over 12 bases. The CDR3 runs to 15 residues. CDR1 is SGHTA, CDR2 FQGNSA, per germline. The trim removed 5 bases at V and 3 bases at J, leaving 5 bases unmatched. CDR3 residues: CASSNMGLAGYEQYF. The CDR3 bases are TGTGCCAGCAGCAATATGGGACTAGCGGGCTACGAGCAGTACTTC.

Ten or more counts support this clonotype. The rearrangement joins TRBV12-3 or TRBV12-4 to TRBJ2-5; a possible D gene is TRBD1 (6 bases). The CDR3 extends over 14 amino acids. Trimming took off 5 bases at V and 2 bases at J, with 12 bases between the two ends. The CDR3, as DNA: TGTGCCAGCAGTAAACCGGGACAACAAGAGACCCAGTACTTC. This codes for CASSKPGQQETQYF.

There are many counts of this clonotype. V is TRBV25-1 and J is TRBJ2-2, with 10 bases matching TRBD2. Germline assignment: CDR1 MGHDK and CDR2 SYGVNS. V shed 9 bases, J shed 6 bases, and the junction held 13 bases outside the gene matches. The CDR3 loop spans 16 amino acids. The CDR3: CASSTSGIRKAGELFF. The CDR3 DNA sequence: TGTGCCAGTTCAACTAGCGGGATAAGAAAGGCCGGGGAGCTGTTTTTT.

The J gene is TRBJ2-2, the V gene TRBV5-1; TRBD1 aligns across 7 bases. V was pared by 4 bases and J by 5 bases, with 11 bases of the junction left unmatched. Germline values: CDR1 SGHRS, CDR2 YFSETQ. This CDR3 spans 16 amino acids. The CDR3 nucleotides read TGCGCCAGCAGCGACCCGACAGGGAACCCAACCGGGGAGCTGTTTTTT. This translates into CASSDPTGNPTGELFF.

The chain is built from TRBV11-1 and TRBJ2-3; the match to TRBD2 covers 10 bases. This CDR3 has 19 amino acids. V shed 4 bases and J 3 bases; nucleotides not matched to a gene: 16. Looked up from germline, CDR1 is SGHAT and CDR2 is FQDESV (reference sequence). This chain's CDR3 is CASSSTLAGVVGATDTQYF. The CDR3 nucleotides read TGTGCCAGCAGCTCCACGCTAGCGGGAGTGGTCGGGGCGACAGATACGCAGTATTTT.

In its sample, this clonotype was seen many times. In nucleotides, the CDR3 is TGTGCCAGCAGACCTTCCGGGACTAGCGGCTACGAGCAGTACTTC. Amino acid sequence: CASRPSGTSGYEQYF. The chain uses TRBV6-2 or TRBV6-3 and TRBJ2-7; 11 nucleotides align to TRBD2. The CDR3 is 15 amino acids. The germline V gene encodes CDR1 MNHEY and CDR2 SVGEGT. V lost 6 bases, J lost 3 bases, and 7 bases stayed unmatched.

The V gene is TRBV7-6, the J gene TRBJ2-5; 7 positions match TRBD1. The CDR3 sequence is 18 residues long. Germline lookup yields CDR1 SGHVS and CDR2 FNYEAQ. The V segment lost 0 bases and the J segment 1 base; nucleotides outside the gene matches: 11. The CDR3 loop reads CASSLAQGESAVQETQYF. CDR3 nucleotides: TGTGCCAGCAGCTTAGCGCAGGGGGAAAGCGCGGTCCAAGAGACCCAGTACTTC.

J is TRBJ1-5 and V is TRBV30; D is perhaps TRBD1 (6 bases). V lost 1 base and J 3 bases, leaving 10 bases between the germline ends. This CDR3 spans 14 amino acids. In germline, CDR1 is GTSNPN, CDR2 SVGIG (reference sequence). The CDR3 region is CAWSDGQPNQPQHF. The DNA for the CDR3 is TGTGCCTGGAGTGACGGACAGCCCAATCAGCCCCAGCATTTT.

In its sample, this clonotype was seen a few times. This chain uses TRBV5-5 with TRBJ2-2, with D unclear. Trimming removed 8 bases at V and 7 bases at J, with 15 bases between. This CDR3 has 13 residues. Germline V CDR1 and CDR2: SGHKS, YYEKEE (reference sequence). CDR3: CASTSGVNGELFF. The CDR3 region has the DNA TGTGCCAGTACCTCAGGAGTCAACGGGGAGCTGTTTTTT.

This clonotype was recorded at least ten times. V and J are TRBV4-1 and TRBJ2-2; 7 nucleotides match TRBD2. Trimming took 0 bases from V and 2 from J; bases not matched to a gene: 3. CDR1 and CDR2 from the germline V gene are MGHRA and YSYEKL. The CDR3 extends over 16 amino acids. Here the CDR3 DNA reads TGCGCCAGCAGCCAAGATGGACTAGGTAACACCGGGGAGCTGTTTTTT. It yields the protein CASSQDGLGNTGELFF.

The table lists this clonotype with many counts. J is TRBJ2-5 and V is TRBV5-5, with unresolved D. Germline-derived CDR1 and CDR2 are SGHKS and YYEKEE (reference sequence). V dropped 0 bases and J dropped 5 bases, with 8 bases sitting between them. This CDR3 comprises 13 residues. This CDR3 reads CASSLELWETQYF. CDR3 sequence (DNA): TGTGCCAGCAGCTTGGAATTATGGGAGACCCAGTACTTC.

CDR3 in DNA: TGTGCCAGCAAGTTCTCTGGGGACACTGAAGCTTTCTTT. Residues: CASKFSGDTEAFF. The chain recombines TRBV12-3 or TRBV12-4 with TRBJ1-1; D is uncertain. The CDR3 contains 13 residues. Between the trimmed V and J ends, which lost 7 bases and 3 bases, there was a span of 12 bases.

This clonotype occurred many times. The rearrangement links TRBV3-1 to TRBJ2-3; D unclear. The germline CDR1 and CDR2 sequences are LGHDT and YNNKEL (reference sequence). The CDR3 has 14 amino acids. Between the trimmed V and J ends, which lost 1 base and 3 bases, there was a span of 8 bases. The CDR3 sequence: CASSQAVGTDTQYF. Here the CDR3 DNA reads TGTGCCAGCAGCCAAGCCGTGGGAACAGATACGCAGTATTTT.

This clonotype was observed at least ten times. This chain joins TRBV5-1 and TRBJ1-6, with 8 nucleotides matching TRBD1. Germline V CDR1 and CDR2: SGHRS, YFSETQ. The V and J ends lost 6 bases and 7 bases, in that order; junction bases with no gene match: 9. The CDR3 extends over 15 amino acids. The CDR3 sequence: CASTQTTGENSPLHF. CDR3 nucleotides: TGCGCCAGCACACAAACGACAGGGGAAAATTCACCCCTCCACTTT.

This clonotype was counted only a few times. This rearrangement joins TRBV5-1 to TRBJ2-1; D is unresolved. The germline gives CDR1 SGHRS, CDR2 YFSETQ. CDR3 length equals 13 residues. V lost 3 bases and J lost 8, with 12 bases in between. Written as DNA, the CDR3 is TGCGCCAGCAGCTCCCTGAGTCGGGATGAGCAGTTCTTC. Protein sequence: CASSSLSRDEQFF.

The chain is built from TRBV6-1 and TRBJ2-3; possibly TRBD1 for D (5 bases). V was shortened by 3 bases and J by 4 bases, with 23 bases between the two germline ends. The CDR3 consists of 18 residues. Germline CDR1 and CDR2: MNHNS and SASEGT. The CDR3 nucleotides are TGTGCCAGCAGTGACCGTCCCCCAGGGATTGGGCTGGCAGATACGCAGTATTTT. Its translation: CASSDRPPGIGLADTQYF.

This clonotype was counted many times. The V call is TRBV4-3, the J call TRBJ2-7; D not certain. V lost 1 base, J lost 5 bases, and 9 bases lay in between. Germline V gives CDR1 LGHNA, CDR2 YSLEER. The length of the CDR3 is 13 residues. CDR3 sequence reads: CASSQVGMHEQYF. The CDR3 DNA is TGCGCCAGCAGCCAAGTGGGAATGCACGAGCAGTACTTC.

This clonotype was found many times. The rearrangement joins TRBV29-1 to TRBJ2-7; 8 bases agree with TRBD1. Germline V CDR1 and CDR2: SQVTM, ANQGSEA. The V segment lost 6 bases and the J segment 1 base; nucleotides outside the gene matches: 5. This CDR3 is 13 amino acids long. The CDR3 coding sequence is TGCAGCGTCTTCAGGGGGCCGTCCTACGAGCAGTACGTC. Encoded protein: CSVFRGPSYEQYV.

This clonotype was counted many times. This chain uses TRBV6-5 with TRBJ1-6; a possible D gene is TRBD1 (5 bases). Trimming took 4 bases from V and 0 from J, leaving 7 bases between them. The CDR3 extends over 15 amino acids. The V gene's germline CDR1 is MNHEY and CDR2 SVGAGI. The CDR3 here is CASSWGSSYNSPLHF. The CDR3 bases are TGTGCCAGCAGTTGGGGGAGCTCCTATAATTCACCCCTCCACTTT.

This clonotype was seen ten or more times. The rearrangement links TRBV9 to TRBJ1-5; D is undetermined. This CDR3 comprises 13 residues. Trimming pared 10 bases from V and 0 bases from J, leaving 11 bases between. Germline-derived CDR1 and CDR2 are SGDLS and YYNGEE. Here the CDR3 reads CACRPVSNQPQHF. The DNA of the CDR3 is TGTGCCTGCCGCCCGGTTAGCAATCAGCCCCAGCATTTT.

This clonotype showed up many times. The gene calls are TRBV12-3 or TRBV12-4 and TRBJ2-5, with 15 bases identical to TRBD2. Trimming removed 5 bases from V and 3 bases from J; junction bases left unmatched: 4. CDR3 length equals 16 residues. CDR3 sequence reads: CASSPGTSGRKETQYF. The CDR3 DNA is TGTGCCAGCAGTCCCGGGACTAGCGGGAGGAAAGAGACCCAGTACTTC.

This clonotype was seen ten or more times. The rearrangement joins TRBV7-2 to TRBJ2-7; TRBD2 matches at 7 bases. This CDR3 spans 14 amino acids. With V trimmed by 1 base and J by 3 bases, 3 bases remained unmatched. CDR1 and CDR2 from the germline V gene are SGHTA and FQGNSA. CDR3 sequence: CASSLGGSFYEQYF. CDR3 DNA sequence: TGTGCCAGCAGCTTAGGCGGGAGTTTCTACGAGCAGTACTTC.

This clonotype was detected many times. The chain is built from TRBV4-1 and TRBJ2-1; no definite D call. CDR1 is MGHRA and CDR2 is YSYEKL in the germline V gene. The CDR3 length is 13 residues. The V gene lost 0 bases and the J gene lost 12 bases, with 12 bases spanning the gap. The CDR3 DNA sequence: TGCGCCAGCAGCCAAGATTGGAGCTTTCCGCAGTTCTTC. Residues: CASSQDWSFPQFF.

This chain uses TRBV27 with TRBJ2-2; 12 bases match TRBD1. V lost 6 bases and J lost 6; bases outside the gene matches: 2. CDR1 and CDR2 from the germline V gene are MNHEY and SMNVEV (reference sequence). The CDR3 length is 14 residues. The CDR3, as DNA: TGTGCCAGCAGCCGGGACAGGGGGCCCGGGGAGCTGTTTTTT. It translates to CASSRDRGPGELFF.